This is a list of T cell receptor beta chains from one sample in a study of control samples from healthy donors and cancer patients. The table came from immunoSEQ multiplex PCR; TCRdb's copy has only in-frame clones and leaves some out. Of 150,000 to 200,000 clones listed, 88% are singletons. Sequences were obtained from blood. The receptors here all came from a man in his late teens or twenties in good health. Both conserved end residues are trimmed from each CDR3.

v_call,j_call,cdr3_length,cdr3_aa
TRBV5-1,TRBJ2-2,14,ASSLVRRSNTGELF
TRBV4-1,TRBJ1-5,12,ASSQAGFSQPQH
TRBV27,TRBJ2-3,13,ASSLAGTDTDTQY
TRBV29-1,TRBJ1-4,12,SALFRDSNEKLF
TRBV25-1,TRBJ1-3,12,ATSTRSSGNTIY
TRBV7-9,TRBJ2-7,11,ASSSGQDYEQY
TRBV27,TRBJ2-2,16,ASSFKVRGQRETGELF
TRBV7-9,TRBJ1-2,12,ASSLAGQGNGYT
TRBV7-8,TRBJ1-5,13,ASSPVAAENQPQH
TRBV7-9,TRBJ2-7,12,ASSLGASSYEQY
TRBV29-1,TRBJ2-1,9,SGLVLNEQF
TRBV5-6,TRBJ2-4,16,ASSQQGAEPIAKNIQY
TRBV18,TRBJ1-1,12,ASSPRQGDTEAF
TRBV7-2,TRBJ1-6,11,ASSPQGNSPLH
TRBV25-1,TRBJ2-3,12,ASSDRASTDTQY
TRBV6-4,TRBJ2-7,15,ASSDSLRRPRGYEQY
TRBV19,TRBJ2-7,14,ASQQIFRGTFGEQY
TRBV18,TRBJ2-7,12,ASSPGQGSYEQY
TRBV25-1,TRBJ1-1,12,ASRSLTGGARAF
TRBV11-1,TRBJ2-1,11,ASSLGRLDEQF
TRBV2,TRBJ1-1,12,ASSVRGGNTEAF
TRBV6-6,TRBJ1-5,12,ASTKGSSNQPQH
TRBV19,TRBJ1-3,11,ASSVRTGNTIY
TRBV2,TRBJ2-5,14,ASSARTGWAQETQY
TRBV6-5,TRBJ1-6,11,ASRTREESPLH
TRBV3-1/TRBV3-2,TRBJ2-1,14,ASSQGGLRSYNEQF
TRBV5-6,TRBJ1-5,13,ASSLYRQVNQPQH
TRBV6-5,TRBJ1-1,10,ASRTPPMGAF